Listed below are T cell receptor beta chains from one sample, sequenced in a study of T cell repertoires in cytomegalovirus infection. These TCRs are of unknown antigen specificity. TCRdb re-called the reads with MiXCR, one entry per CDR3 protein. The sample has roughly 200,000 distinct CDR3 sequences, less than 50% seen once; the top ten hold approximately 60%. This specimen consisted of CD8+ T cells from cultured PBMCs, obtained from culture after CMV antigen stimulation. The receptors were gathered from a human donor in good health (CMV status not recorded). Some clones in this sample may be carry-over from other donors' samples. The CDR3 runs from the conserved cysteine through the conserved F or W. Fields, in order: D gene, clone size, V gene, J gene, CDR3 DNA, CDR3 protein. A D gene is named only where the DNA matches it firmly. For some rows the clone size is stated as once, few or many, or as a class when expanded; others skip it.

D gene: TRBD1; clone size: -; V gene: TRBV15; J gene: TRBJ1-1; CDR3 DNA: TGTGCCACCAGCAGAGATTTCAGGGGGACGAACACTGAAGCTTTCTTT; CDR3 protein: CATSRDFRGTNTEAFF
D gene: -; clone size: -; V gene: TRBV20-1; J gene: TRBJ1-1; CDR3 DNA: TGCAGTGCTAGAGACAGGGTGAACCGTGAAGCTTTCTTT; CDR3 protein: CSARDRVNREAFF
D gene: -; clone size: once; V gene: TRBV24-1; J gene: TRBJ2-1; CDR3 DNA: TGTGCCACCAGTGATTTAGCCTCAAATGAGCAGTTCTTC; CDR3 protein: CATSDLASNEQFF
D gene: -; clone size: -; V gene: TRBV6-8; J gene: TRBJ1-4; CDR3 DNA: TGTGCCAGCAGTTACGAAGGCCTACTGTTTTTT; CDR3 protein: CASSYEGLLFF
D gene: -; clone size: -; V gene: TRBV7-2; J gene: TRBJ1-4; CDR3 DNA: TGTGCCAGCAGCTTAGATCGGTCAAATAATGAAAAAATTTTTTTT; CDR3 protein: CASSLDRSNNEKIFF
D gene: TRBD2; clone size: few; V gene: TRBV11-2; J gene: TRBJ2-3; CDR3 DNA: TGTGCCAGCAGCTTCGGGGGGGCCGAGACAGATACGCAGTATTTT; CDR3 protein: CASSFGGAETDTQYF
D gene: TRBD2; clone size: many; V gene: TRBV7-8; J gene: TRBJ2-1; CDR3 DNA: TGTGCCAGCAGCTCAGGCGGGAGGATGTATGAGCAGTTCTTC; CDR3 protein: CASSSGGRMYEQFF
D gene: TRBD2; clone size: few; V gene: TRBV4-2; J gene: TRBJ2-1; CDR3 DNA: TGTGCCAGCAGCCCGGGGACTAGCGCCTTTGAGCAGTTCTTC; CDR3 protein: CASSPGTSAFEQFF
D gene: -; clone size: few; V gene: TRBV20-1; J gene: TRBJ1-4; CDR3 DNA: TGCAGTGCTAACAGCTTGGGCTCAACTAATGAAAAACTGTTTTTT; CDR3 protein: CSANSLGSTNEKLFF
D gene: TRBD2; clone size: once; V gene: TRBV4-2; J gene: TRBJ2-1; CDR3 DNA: TGTGCCAGCAGCCACTCCGGGGGGGGCGGTGAGCAGTTCTTC; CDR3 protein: CASSHSGGGGEQFF
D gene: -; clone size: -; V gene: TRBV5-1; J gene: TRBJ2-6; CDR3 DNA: TGCGCCAGCAGCTTGATGTTGTCGGCTCCTGGGGCCAACGTCCTGACTTTC; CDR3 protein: CASSLMLSAPGANVLTF
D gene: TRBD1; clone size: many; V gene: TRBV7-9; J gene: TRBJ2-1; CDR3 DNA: TGTGCCAGCAGCATAGCACAGGGGTGGTCCTACAATGAGCAGTTCTTC; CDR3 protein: CASSIAQGWSYNEQFF
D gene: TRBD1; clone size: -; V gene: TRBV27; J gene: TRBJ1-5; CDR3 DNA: TGTGCCAGCAGTACGACACAGGGGGCTATGCCCCAGCATTTT; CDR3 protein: CASSTTQGAMPQHF
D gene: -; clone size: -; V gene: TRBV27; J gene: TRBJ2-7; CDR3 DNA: TGTGCCAGCAGTTTAAGAGGGGTGACCTACGAGCAGTACTTC; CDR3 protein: CASSLRGVTYEQYF
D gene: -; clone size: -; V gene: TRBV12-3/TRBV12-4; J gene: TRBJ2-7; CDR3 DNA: TGTGCCAGCACCTTTGGGAGAGGACCTCGCGAGCAGTACTTC; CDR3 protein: CASTFGRGPREQYF
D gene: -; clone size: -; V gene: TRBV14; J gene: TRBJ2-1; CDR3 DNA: TGTGCCAGCAGCCAAGATAGACTCCGGGGCGGTGAGCAGTTCTTC; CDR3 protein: CASSQDRLRGGEQFF
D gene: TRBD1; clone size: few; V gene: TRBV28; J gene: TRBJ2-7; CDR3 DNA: TGTGCCAGCAGTTTTTTACAGGGGAAATACGAGCAGTACTTC; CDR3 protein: CASSFLQGKYEQYF
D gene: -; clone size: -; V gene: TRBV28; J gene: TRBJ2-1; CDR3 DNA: TGTGCCAGCAGTTCCCGCGCGGATCAGTTCTTC; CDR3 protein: CASSSRADQFF
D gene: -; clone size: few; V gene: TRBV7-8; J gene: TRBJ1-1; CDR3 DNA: TGTGCCAGCAGCTTAGGGGCGGGGAGCGCTGAAGCTTTCTTT; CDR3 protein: CASSLGAGSAEAFF
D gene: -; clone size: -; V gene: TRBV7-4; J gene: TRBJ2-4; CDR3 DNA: TGTGCCAGCAGCCCCGGGGGAGTGGGGTTCGCCAAAAACATTCAGTACTTC; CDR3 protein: CASSPGGVGFAKNIQYF
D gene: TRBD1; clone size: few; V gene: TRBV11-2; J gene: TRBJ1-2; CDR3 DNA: TGTGCCAGCAGCCCAGGTGGGACAGGGTTGGGCTACACCTTC; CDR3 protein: CASSPGGTGLGYTF
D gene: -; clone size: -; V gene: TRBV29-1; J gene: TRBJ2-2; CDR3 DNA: TGCAGCGTTGAAGATATAGGGGCCGGGGAGCTGTTTTTT; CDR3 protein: CSVEDIGAGELFF
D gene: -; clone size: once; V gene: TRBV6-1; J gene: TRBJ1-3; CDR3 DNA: TGTGCCAGCGGAAGCCGAACCGGAGGAAACACCATATATTTT; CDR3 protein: CASGSRTGGNTIYF
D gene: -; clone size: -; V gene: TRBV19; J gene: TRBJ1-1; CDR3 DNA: TGTGCTACGCTTTCCAGCATGAACACTGAAGCTTTCTTT; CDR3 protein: CATLSSMNTEAFF
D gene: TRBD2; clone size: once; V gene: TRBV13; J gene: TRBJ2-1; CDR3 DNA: TGTGCCAGCAGCTTAGCGCTAGCGGGGGGGAATGAGCAGTTCTTC; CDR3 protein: CASSLALAGGNEQFF
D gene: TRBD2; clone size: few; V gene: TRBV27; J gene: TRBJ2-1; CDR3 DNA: TGTGCCAGCAGTTTCCGGGCTAGCGGGACCCCCTACAATGAGCAGTTCTTC; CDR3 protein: CASSFRASGTPYNEQFF
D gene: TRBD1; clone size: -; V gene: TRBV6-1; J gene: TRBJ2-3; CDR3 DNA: TGTGCCAGCAGTTGGGACAGGGGCACAGATACGCAGTATTTT; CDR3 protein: CASSWDRGTDTQYF
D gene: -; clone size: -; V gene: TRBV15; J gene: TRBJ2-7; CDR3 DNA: TGTGCCACCAGCGGTTACTCTGGACCTTCCTACGAGCAGTACTTC; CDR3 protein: CATSGYSGPSYEQYF
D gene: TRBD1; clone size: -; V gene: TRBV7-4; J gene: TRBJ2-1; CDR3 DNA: TGTGCCAGCGGCTTAGTTCTCGGACAGGGGGCCAGGAATGAGCAGTTCTTC; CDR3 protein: CASGLVLGQGARNEQFF
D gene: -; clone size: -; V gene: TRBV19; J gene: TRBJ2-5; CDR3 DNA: TGTGCCAGTAGTGCTTACCAAGAGACCCAGTACTTC; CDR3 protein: CASSAYQETQYF
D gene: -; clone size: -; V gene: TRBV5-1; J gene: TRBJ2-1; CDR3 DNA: TGCGCCAGCAGCTCCCCCCGGCGCCAGAGCTCCTACAATGAGCAGTTCTTC; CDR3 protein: CASSSPRRQSSYNEQFF
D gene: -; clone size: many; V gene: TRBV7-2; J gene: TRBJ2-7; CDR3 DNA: TGTGCCAGCAGCTTAGGCCGCAGGGAGCAGTACTTC; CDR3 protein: CASSLGRREQYF